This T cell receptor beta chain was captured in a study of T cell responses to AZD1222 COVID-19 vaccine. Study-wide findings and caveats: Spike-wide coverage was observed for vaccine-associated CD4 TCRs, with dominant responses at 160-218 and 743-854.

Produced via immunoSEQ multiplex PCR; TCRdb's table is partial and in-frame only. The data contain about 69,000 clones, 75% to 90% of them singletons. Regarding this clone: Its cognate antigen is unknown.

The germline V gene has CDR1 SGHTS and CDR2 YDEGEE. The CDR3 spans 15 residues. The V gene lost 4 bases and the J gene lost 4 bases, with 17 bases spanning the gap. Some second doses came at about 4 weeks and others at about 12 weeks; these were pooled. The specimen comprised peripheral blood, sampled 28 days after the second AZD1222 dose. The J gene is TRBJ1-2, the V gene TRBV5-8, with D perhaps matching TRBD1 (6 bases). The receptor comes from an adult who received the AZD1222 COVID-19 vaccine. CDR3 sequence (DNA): TGTGCCAGCAGCCCGGGGACATTTTCGGGCTATGGCTACACCTTC. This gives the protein CASSPGTFSGYGYTF.